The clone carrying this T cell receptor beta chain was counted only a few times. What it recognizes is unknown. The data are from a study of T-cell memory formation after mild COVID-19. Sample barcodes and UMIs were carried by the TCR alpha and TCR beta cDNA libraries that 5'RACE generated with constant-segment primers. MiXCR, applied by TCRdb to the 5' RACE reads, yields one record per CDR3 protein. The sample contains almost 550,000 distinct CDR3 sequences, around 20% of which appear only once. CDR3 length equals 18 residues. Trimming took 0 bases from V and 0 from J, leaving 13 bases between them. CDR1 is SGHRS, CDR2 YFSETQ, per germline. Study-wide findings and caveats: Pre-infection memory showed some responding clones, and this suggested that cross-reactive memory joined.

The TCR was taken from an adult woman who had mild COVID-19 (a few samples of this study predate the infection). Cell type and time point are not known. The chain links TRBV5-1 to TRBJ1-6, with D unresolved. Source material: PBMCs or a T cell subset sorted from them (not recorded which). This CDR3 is CASSLEARTSSYNSPLHF. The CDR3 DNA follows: TGCGCCAGCAGCTTGGAGGCCAGGACGAGCTCCTATAATTCACCCCTCCACTTT.